This T cell receptor beta chain emerged from a study of blood T cell repertoires in COVID-19. Enrollees, about 18 to 90 years old, lived in approximately 25 US areas. In the original workflow: Amplifying reference gene primers gave estimates of nucleated cell counts. Measured with immunoSEQ multiplex PCR; TCRdb has only the in-frame clones, and not every one. That table supplies the V and J calls and clone size; D and trimming were determined from the DNA. Counted here are around 330,000 clones, roughly nine tenths occurring once; the ten biggest clones make up 2.6%. The ends lost 0 bases at V and 9 bases at J; junction bases unmatched: 12. CDR1 SGHRS and CDR2 YFSETQ come from the germline V gene. The CDR3 contains 16 residues. In its sample, this clone was seen once.

The sequence came from a man between 60 and 70 years old who had recovered from COVID-19. Sequencing was performed on PBMCs or T cells enriched from blood (not recorded which). This rearrangement joins TRBV5-1 to TRBJ2-5; 9 nucleotides line up with TRBD1. The CDR3: CASSLVGDRVKEAQYF. The CDR3 coding sequence is TGCGCCAGCAGCTTGGTAGGGGACAGGGTTAAGGAGGCCCAGTACTTC.